This T cell receptor beta chain was recovered during a study of neurological immune-mediated disorders. Stated time point: longitudinal time-point 3. Unsorted libraries used 2 million PBMCs kept at -80 degrees C. TCRdb fed the 5' RACE reads into MiXCR, producing one record per CDR3 protein. The sample includes some 55,000 distinct CDR3 sequences, roughly 8.4% of them seen just once. Germline V lookup: CDR1 SGHVS, CDR2 FQNEAQ. This CDR3 contains 16 residues. The ends were cut back, 4 bases at V and 2 bases at J, with 14 bases in the middle. There are many counts of this clonotype. Material for sequencing was PBMCs. The gene calls are TRBV7-8 and TRBJ2-2; D not certain. This TCR derives from a woman aged 40 to 50 in good health. This CDR3 reads CASSSTPARNTGELFF. The CDR3 DNA follows: TGTGCCAGCAGCTCCACTCCCGCCAGAAACACCGGGGAGCTGTTTTTT.